A selection of T cell receptor beta chains follows, all from one sample in a study of blood T cell repertoires in COVID-19. The assay was immunoSEQ multiplex PCR, and TCRdb's table has in-frame clones only and misses some. This sample carries more than 80,000 clones, 86% of them seen once, and the ten largest clones take roughly 8%. The sequencing input was peripheral blood. The receptors stem from a man in his forties or fifties with active COVID-19. Both conserved end residues are part of each CDR3. Fields, in order: V gene, clone size, J gene, D gene, CDR3 protein, CDR3 DNA. A D gene is named only where the DNA matches it firmly. Expanded clones are given a class, and other clones once, few, many or no size at all.

TRBV19	.	TRBJ1-1	TRBD1	CASSADRTNTEAFF	TGTGCCAGTAGTGCGGACAGGACCAACACTGAAGCTTTCTTT
TRBV28	.	TRBJ2-2	TRBD1	CASSPPLGTGPGELFF	TGTGCCAGCAGCCCCCCGTTAGGGACAGGGCCCGGGGAGCTGTTTTTT
TRBV7-2	.	TRBJ1-2	.	CASSPVEQGNLNYGYTF	TGTGCCAGCAGCCCCGTCGAACAGGGAAATTTGAACTATGGCTACACCTTC
TRBV29-1	.	TRBJ2-3	.	CSAGTSTDTQYF	TGCAGCGCGGGGACTAGCACAGATACGCAGTATTTT
TRBV6-2/TRBV6-3	once	TRBJ2-3	.	CASSYGGPPSTDTQYF	TGTGCCAGCAGTTACGGGGGCCCACCTAGCACAGATACGCAGTATTTT
TRBV12-5	.	TRBJ1-6	TRBD1	CASGPDRGKNSPLHF	TGTGCTAGTGGCCCCGACAGGGGAAAGAATTCACCCCTCCACTTT
TRBV5-5	.	TRBJ2-7	.	CASSFRVPYEQYF	TGTGCCAGCAGCTTCCGAGTTCCCTACGAGCAGTACTTC
TRBV4-2	.	TRBJ2-4	TRBD1	CASSQDMGQGRNIQYF	TGTGCCAGCAGCCAAGATATGGGACAGGGAAGGAACATTCAGTACTTC
TRBV2	.	TRBJ2-7	.	CASGLHGAEQYF	TGTGCCAGCGGCTTACATGGGGCCGAGCAGTACTTC
TRBV27	.	TRBJ2-3	.	CASSFGRDGTDTQYF	TGTGCCAGCAGTTTCGGGCGGGACGGCACAGATACGCAGTATTTT